The clone carrying this T cell receptor (beta chain) was counted only a few times. What it binds is not known. Used for diagnoses were clinical symptoms, serum thyroxine and TRAb, thyroid ultrasound and orbital computed tomography. TCR beta CDR3 regions were amplified from RNA transcripts. First-round RT-PCR with HTBI primers amplified the TCR CDR3 region. In TCRdb, the multiplex PCR reads were re-called with MiXCR into one record per CDR3 protein. The sample has 620,000 or so distinct CDR3 sequences, around 13% seen once. The record originates from a study of T cells in Graves' hyperthyroidism and ophthalmopathy. V lost 10 bases to trimming and J lost 2 bases, with 18 bases between them. The V gene's germline CDR1 is LNHDA and CDR2 SQIVND (reference sequence). The CDR3 loop spans 14 amino acids. Study-wide results and limits: Blood also contained most expanded thyroid clonotypes above 0.001.

This receptor was obtained from a woman aged 45-60 years with Graves' ophthalmopathy. The source material was blood. The chain joins TRBV19 to TRBJ2-7, with D maybe TRBD2 (6 bases). The CDR3 reads CATRTPGETYEQYF. DNA for the CDR3: TGTGCCACACGAACTCCGGGAGAAACCTACGAGCAGTACTTC.